The rows below give T cell receptor beta chains drawn from one sample of a study of blood T cell repertoires in COVID-19. TCRdb's copy holds only in-frame clones and misses some; the assay was immunoSEQ multiplex PCR. Here the sample spans some 130,000 clones, roughly 72% being singletons. Sample: peripheral blood. Every receptor here comes from a human donor in a cohort sampled during active COVID-19. Each CDR3 is given with its conserved first and last residue. D genes are given only for firm matches. Clone size appears in some rows only: once, few, many, or a class for an expanded clone.

j_gene: TRBJ2-7; v_gene: TRBV11-3; abundance: few; d_gene: NA; CDR3nt: TGTGCCAGCAGCTTTGACTTCGGAGAGCAGTACTTC; CDR3aa: CASSFDFGEQYF
j_gene: TRBJ1-5; v_gene: TRBV27; abundance: NA; d_gene: NA; CDR3nt: TGTGCCAGCAGTCAGGGAACAGGGAGGGGTAGCAATCAGCCCCAGCATTTT; CDR3aa: CASSQGTGRGSNQPQHF
j_gene: TRBJ2-5; v_gene: TRBV10-1; abundance: NA; d_gene: TRBD2; CDR3nt: TGCGCCAGCAGTGAGTTCGCCAGCGGGGGGGCCGAGACCCAGTACTTC; CDR3aa: CASSEFASGGAETQYF
j_gene: TRBJ1-2; v_gene: TRBV19; abundance: NA; d_gene: NA; CDR3nt: TGTGCCAGTACCAGACAGATTAACTATGGCTACACCTTC; CDR3aa: CASTRQINYGYTF
j_gene: TRBJ2-7; v_gene: TRBV5-1; abundance: once; d_gene: NA; CDR3nt: TGCGCCAGCAGCTTCATTGGACTCGTCACGGGCTACGAGCAGTACTTC; CDR3aa: CASSFIGLVTGYEQYF
j_gene: TRBJ2-4; v_gene: TRBV4-2; abundance: NA; d_gene: TRBD1; CDR3nt: TGTGCCAGCAGCCAAGCCCGTCAGGGGGCGCGCAACATTCAGTACTTC; CDR3aa: CASSQARQGARNIQYF
j_gene: TRBJ1-2; v_gene: TRBV13; abundance: NA; d_gene: TRBD1; CDR3nt: TGTGCCAGCAGCCCGGGACAGGGCGTACACTATGGCTACACCTTC; CDR3aa: CASSPGQGVHYGYTF
j_gene: TRBJ1-1; v_gene: TRBV5-5; abundance: NA; d_gene: NA; CDR3nt: TGTGCCAGCAGCTTGGACCTGGGGGGCACTGAAGCTTTCTTT; CDR3aa: CASSLDLGGTEAFF
j_gene: TRBJ1-1; v_gene: TRBV5-1; abundance: NA; d_gene: NA; CDR3nt: TGCGCCAGCAGCTTGTACAACATGAACACTGAAGCTTTCTTT; CDR3aa: CASSLYNMNTEAFF
j_gene: TRBJ1-5; v_gene: TRBV30; abundance: NA; d_gene: NA; CDR3nt: TGTGCCCTGGGGGGATATAGCAATCAGCCCCAGCATTTT; CDR3aa: CALGGYSNQPQHF
j_gene: TRBJ2-3; v_gene: TRBV5-5; abundance: NA; d_gene: NA; CDR3nt: TGTGCCAGCGGTCAGTTCACAGATACGCAGTATTTT; CDR3aa: CASGQFTDTQYF
j_gene: TRBJ1-2; v_gene: TRBV5-1; abundance: NA; d_gene: NA; CDR3nt: TGCGCCAGCAGCTTGGGGGGGCAGTTTGGCTACACCTTC; CDR3aa: CASSLGGQFGYTF
j_gene: TRBJ2-4; v_gene: TRBV10-1; abundance: NA; d_gene: NA; CDR3nt: TGCGCCAGCAGTGAGTCTTGGAGAAACATTCAGTACTTC; CDR3aa: CASSESWRNIQYF
j_gene: TRBJ2-7; v_gene: TRBV7-9; abundance: NA; d_gene: NA; CDR3nt: TGTGCCAGCAGTTCGGACAGTTCCTACGAGCAGTACTTC; CDR3aa: CASSSDSSYEQYF
j_gene: TRBJ1-1; v_gene: TRBV5-5; abundance: NA; d_gene: NA; CDR3nt: TGTGCCAGCAGCCCCTTAGGGGCTGACACTGAAGCTTTCTTT; CDR3aa: CASSPLGADTEAFF
j_gene: TRBJ1-1; v_gene: TRBV24-1; abundance: NA; d_gene: NA; CDR3nt: TGTGCCACCAGTGATATCGGGACTGAAGCTTTCTTT; CDR3aa: CATSDIGTEAFF
j_gene: TRBJ1-1; v_gene: TRBV5-1; abundance: NA; d_gene: NA; CDR3nt: TGCGCCAGCAGCTTGAGTATTAGCGGGAACACTGAAGCTTTCTTT; CDR3aa: CASSLSISGNTEAFF
j_gene: TRBJ1-5; v_gene: TRBV2; abundance: NA; d_gene: NA; CDR3nt: TGTGCCAGCAGTCAGGAGGGGCTTAGCAATCAGCCCCAGCATTTT; CDR3aa: CASSQEGLSNQPQHF
j_gene: TRBJ1-1; v_gene: TRBV30; abundance: NA; d_gene: NA; CDR3nt: TGTGCCTGGACCCCGGGAGTCGGCACTGAAGCTTTCTTT; CDR3aa: CAWTPGVGTEAFF
j_gene: TRBJ1-2; v_gene: TRBV6-5; abundance: NA; d_gene: TRBD1; CDR3nt: TGTGCCAGCAGGCTGACAGGGGCGCCCGGCTACACCTTC; CDR3aa: CASRLTGAPGYTF
j_gene: TRBJ2-7; v_gene: TRBV28; abundance: NA; d_gene: NA; CDR3nt: TGTGCCAGCAGTTTATTGGGCCAGGCCTCCTACGAGCAGTACTTC; CDR3aa: CASSLLGQASYEQYF
j_gene: TRBJ1-1; v_gene: TRBV6-5; abundance: NA; d_gene: TRBD1; CDR3nt: TGTGCCAGCGGAACTACCGGACAGGGCTACACTGAAGCTTTCTTT; CDR3aa: CASGTTGQGYTEAFF
j_gene: TRBJ1-4; v_gene: TRBV4-1; abundance: NA; d_gene: NA; CDR3nt: TGCGCCAGCAGCCAACGCGGTTTCGACGAAAAACTGTTTTTT; CDR3aa: CASSQRGFDEKLFF
j_gene: TRBJ2-7; v_gene: TRBV6-5; abundance: NA; d_gene: TRBD2; CDR3nt: TGTGCCAGCAGTAATACGGGACTAGCGACCGAGCAGTACTTC; CDR3aa: CASSNTGLATEQYF
j_gene: TRBJ2-7; v_gene: TRBV18; abundance: NA; d_gene: TRBD1; CDR3nt: TGTGCCAGCTCACTAGGGACAGGGCACGACGAGCAGTACTTC; CDR3aa: CASSLGTGHDEQYF
j_gene: TRBJ1-4; v_gene: TRBV28; abundance: NA; d_gene: NA; CDR3nt: TGTGCCAGCAGTCCACCCGGACAGAAGAATGAAAAACTGTTTTTT; CDR3aa: CASSPPGQKNEKLFF
j_gene: TRBJ2-7; v_gene: TRBV10-2; abundance: NA; d_gene: NA; CDR3nt: TGCGCCAGCAGTGACAGGGTGACCTACGAGCAGTACTTC; CDR3aa: CASSDRVTYEQYF
j_gene: TRBJ1-2; v_gene: TRBV7-2; abundance: NA; d_gene: NA; CDR3nt: TGTGCCAGCAGCCCTCAAGGGGGTGAGTGGTATGGCTACACCTTC; CDR3aa: CASSPQGGEWYGYTF
j_gene: TRBJ2-7; v_gene: TRBV6-5; abundance: NA; d_gene: NA; CDR3nt: TGTGCCAGCACTATGACAGCAATTAGGAACGAGCAGTACTTC; CDR3aa: CASTMTAIRNEQYF
j_gene: TRBJ1-1; v_gene: TRBV7-3; abundance: NA; d_gene: NA; CDR3nt: TGTGCCAGCAGCTCCTCGGGGGTGGGAACTGAAGCTTTCTTT; CDR3aa: CASSSSGVGTEAFF
j_gene: TRBJ1-2; v_gene: TRBV19; abundance: NA; d_gene: TRBD1; CDR3nt: TGTGCCAGTAGTACGGACAGGGATGGGGGCTACACCTTC; CDR3aa: CASSTDRDGGYTF
j_gene: TRBJ2-1; v_gene: TRBV29-1; abundance: few; d_gene: TRBD1; CDR3nt: TGCAGCGTTTACAGGGGCACCAATGAGCAGTTCTTC; CDR3aa: CSVYRGTNEQFF
j_gene: TRBJ2-5; v_gene: TRBV2; abundance: NA; d_gene: NA; CDR3nt: TGTGCCAGCAGTGCCGGGGTGCGGGAGACCCAGTACTTC; CDR3aa: CASSAGVRETQYF
j_gene: TRBJ2-3; v_gene: TRBV3-1/TRBV3-2; abundance: NA; d_gene: NA; CDR3nt: TGTGCCAGCAGCCACACAGGGCCTCCCACAGATACGCAGTATTTT; CDR3aa: CASSHTGPPTDTQYF
j_gene: TRBJ2-2; v_gene: TRBV15; abundance: NA; d_gene: NA; CDR3nt: TGTGCCACCAGCAGAGATTGGCAGGGGGGGAACACCGGGGAGCTGTTTTTT; CDR3aa: CATSRDWQGGNTGELFF
j_gene: TRBJ2-3; v_gene: TRBV18; abundance: NA; d_gene: NA; CDR3nt: TGTGCCAGCTCGCCCCTCAGGGGGGAGAGCACAGATACGCAGTATTTT; CDR3aa: CASSPLRGESTDTQYF
j_gene: TRBJ1-6; v_gene: TRBV9; abundance: NA; d_gene: TRBD1; CDR3nt: TGTGCCAGCAGCCTTACGGGACAGGGCTCCTATAATTCACCCCTCCACTTT; CDR3aa: CASSLTGQGSYNSPLHF
j_gene: TRBJ1-1; v_gene: TRBV6-2/TRBV6-3; abundance: NA; d_gene: NA; CDR3nt: TGTGCCAGCAGTCTGTTTCGGGGTAGCTTGAACACTGAAGCTTTCTTT; CDR3aa: CASSLFRGSLNTEAFF
j_gene: TRBJ1-1; v_gene: TRBV16; abundance: NA; d_gene: NA; CDR3nt: TGTGCCAGCAGCCAATGGTCGACAGGGAACACTGAAGCTTTCTTT; CDR3aa: CASSQWSTGNTEAFF